The clone carrying this TCR beta chain was recorded many times. As yet, its antigen is unknown. The authors built TCR beta libraries using iRepertoire HTBI primers and Arm-PCR of CDR3 regions. TCRdb re-derived calls from the multiplex PCR reads in MiXCR, one entry per CDR3 protein. The sample records roughly 500,000 distinct CDR3 sequences, approximately 13% being singletons. The sample is drawn from a study of regulatory T cells in long-lasting Graves disease. The study's findings and limits: No thyroid tissue was studied; the work used peripheral blood only. Persistent disease favored TRBV28, TRBJ1-2 and TRBJ2-5. Among the persistent patients, 2,500 to 3,000 public clonotypes were shared, more than the 950 to 1,000 shared among new patients.

Germline V gene data show CDR1 as SGHDT and CDR2 as YYEEEE. CDR3 length equals 16 residues. With V trimmed by 0 bases and J by 2 bases, 4 bases remained unmatched. Time point meaning: newly diagnosed GD, antithyroid drugs for less than 3 months. PBMCs were the source of the RNA used for TCR sequencing. These data also formed part of another study, on T cells in Graves' hyperthyroidism and ophthalmopathy. Turning to that study: HTBI primers were employed in a first-round RT-PCR of the TCR CDR3.

The sample consisted of peripheral blood mononuclear cells (PBMCs), taken at new diagnosis, from a patient treated with antithyroid drugs. This clonotype was obtained from a man in his thirties or forties with Graves disease. The chain couples TRBV5-6 to TRBJ2-1; the match to TRBD2 covers 8 bases. CDR3 sequence: CASSLATGGAYNEQFF. In DNA, the CDR3 is TGTGCCAGCAGCTTGGCGACGGGAGGGGCCTACAATGAGCAGTTCTTC. Filled out from reference TRBV5-6 and TRBJ2-1, the complete variable domain reads DAGVTQSPTHLIKTRGQQVTLRCSPKSGHDTVSWYQQALGQGPQFIFQYYEEEERQRGNFPDRFSGHQFPNYSSELNVNALLLGDSALYLCASSLATGGAYNEQFFGPGTRLTVL.